This TCR beta chain was found in a study of CD8+CD57+ T cells in acquired aplastic anemia. Overall study context: The average for DNA from sorted CD4+ and CD8+ cells was 3.2 ug.

The CDR3 spans 15 residues. V shed 6 bases, J shed 5 bases, and the junction held 9 bases outside the gene matches. Per germline, CDR1 SNHLY and CDR2 FYNNEI. Researchers used genomic DNA as the template to profile TCR beta VDJ and CDR3. TCRdb fed the reads into MiXCR, producing one record per CDR3 protein. The table shows some 150,000 distinct CDR3 sequences, with around half occurring only once. The authors sequenced patients whose flow cytometry had shown CD8+CD57+ cell expansion. The study sampled blood from patients who had received no therapy. This rearrangement joins TRBV2 to TRBJ1-1; TRBD1 agrees at 10 bases. The clonotype comes from a human donor with aplastic anemia. Sequenced material: sorted CD4+, CD8+, or CD8+CD57+ T cells (not recorded which) from PBMCs. CDR3 nucleotide sequence: TGTGCCAGCAGCCTCTCCCGGGACAGGGGTACTGAAGCTTTCTTT. Its protein product is CASSLSRDRGTEAFF.